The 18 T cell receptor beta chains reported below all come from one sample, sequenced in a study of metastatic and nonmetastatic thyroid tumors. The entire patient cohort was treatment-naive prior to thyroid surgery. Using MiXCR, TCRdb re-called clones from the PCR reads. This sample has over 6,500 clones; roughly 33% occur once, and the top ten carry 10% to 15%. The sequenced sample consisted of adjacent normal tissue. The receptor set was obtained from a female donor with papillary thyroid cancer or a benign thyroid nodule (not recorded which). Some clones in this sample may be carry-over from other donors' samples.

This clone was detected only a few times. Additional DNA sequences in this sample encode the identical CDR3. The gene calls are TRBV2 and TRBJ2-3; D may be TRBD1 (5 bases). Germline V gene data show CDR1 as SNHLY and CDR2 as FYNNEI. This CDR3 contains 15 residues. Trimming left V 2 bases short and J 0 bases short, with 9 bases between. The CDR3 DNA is TGTGCCAGCAGTGAAACAGGATCTAGCACAGATACGCAGTATTTT. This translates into CASSETGSSTDTQYF. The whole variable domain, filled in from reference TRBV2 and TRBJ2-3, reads EPEVTQTPSHQVTQMGQEVILRCVPISNHLYFYWYRQILGQKVEFLVSFYNNEISEKSEIFDDQFSVERPDGSNFTLKIRSTKLEDSAMYFCASSETGSSTDTQYFGPGTRLTVL.

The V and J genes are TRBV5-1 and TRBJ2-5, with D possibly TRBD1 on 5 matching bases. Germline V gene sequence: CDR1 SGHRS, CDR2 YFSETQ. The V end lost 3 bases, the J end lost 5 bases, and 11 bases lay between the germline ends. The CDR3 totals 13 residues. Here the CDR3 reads CASSSSGYETQYF. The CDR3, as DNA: TGCGCCAGCAGCTCTTCAGGGTATGAGACCCAGTACTTC.

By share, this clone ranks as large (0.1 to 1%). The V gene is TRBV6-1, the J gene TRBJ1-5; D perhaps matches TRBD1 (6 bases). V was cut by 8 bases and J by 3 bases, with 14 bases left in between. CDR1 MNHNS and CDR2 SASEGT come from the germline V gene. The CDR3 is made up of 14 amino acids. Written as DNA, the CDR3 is TGTGCCAGCCACCCACAGGGAAACAATCAGCCCCAGCATTTT. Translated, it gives CASHPQGNNQPQHF.

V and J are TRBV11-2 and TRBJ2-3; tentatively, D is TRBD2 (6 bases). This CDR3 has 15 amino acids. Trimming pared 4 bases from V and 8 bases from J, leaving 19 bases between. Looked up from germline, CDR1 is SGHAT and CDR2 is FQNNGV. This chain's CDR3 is CASSSSSGVGRTQYF. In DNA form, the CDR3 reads TGTGCCAGCAGCTCCTCTTCGGGAGTAGGTCGTACGCAGTATTTT.

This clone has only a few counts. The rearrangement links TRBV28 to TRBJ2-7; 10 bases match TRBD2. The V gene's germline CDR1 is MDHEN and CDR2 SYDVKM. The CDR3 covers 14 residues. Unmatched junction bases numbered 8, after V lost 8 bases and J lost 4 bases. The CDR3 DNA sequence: TGTGCCAGCTTGGCCGGGACTAGCGTATACGAGCAGTACTTC. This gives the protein CASLAGTSVYEQYF.

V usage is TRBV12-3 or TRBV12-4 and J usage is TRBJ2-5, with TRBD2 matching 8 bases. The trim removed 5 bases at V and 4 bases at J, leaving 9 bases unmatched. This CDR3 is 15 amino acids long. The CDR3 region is CASSGGAGGGETQYF. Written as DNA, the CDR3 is TGTGCCAGCAGTGGGGGGGCGGGGGGTGGAGAGACCCAGTACTTC.

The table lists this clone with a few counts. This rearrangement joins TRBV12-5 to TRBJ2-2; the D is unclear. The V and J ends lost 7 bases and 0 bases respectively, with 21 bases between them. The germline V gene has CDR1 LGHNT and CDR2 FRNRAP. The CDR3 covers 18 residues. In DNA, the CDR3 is TGTGCTAGTGCCGCAGATCAATGGGGTAGCACGAACACCGGGGAGCTGTTTTTT. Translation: CASAADQWGSTNTGELFF.

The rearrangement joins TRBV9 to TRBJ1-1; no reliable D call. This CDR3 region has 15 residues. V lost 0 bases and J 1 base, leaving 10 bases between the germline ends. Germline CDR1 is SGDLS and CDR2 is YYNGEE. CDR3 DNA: TGTGCCAGCAGCGTAGTACTACAGTGGAACACTGAAGCTTTCTTT. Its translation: CASSVVLQWNTEAFF. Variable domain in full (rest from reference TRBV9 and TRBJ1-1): DSGVTQTPKHLITATGQRVTLRCSPRSGDLSVYWYQQSLDQGLQFLIQYYNGEERAKGNILERFSAQQFPDLHSELNLSSLELGDSALYFCASSVVLQWNTEAFFGQGTRLTVV.

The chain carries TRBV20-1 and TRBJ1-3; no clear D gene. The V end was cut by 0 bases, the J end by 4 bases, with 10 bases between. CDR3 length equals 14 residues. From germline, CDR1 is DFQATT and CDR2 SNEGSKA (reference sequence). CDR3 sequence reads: CSARDLLAGNTIYF. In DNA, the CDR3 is TGCAGTGCTAGAGACTTATTGGCCGGAAACACCATATATTTT.

In nucleotides, the CDR3 is TGTGCCAGCAGTTACTCGATCGGGAGCACTGAAGCTTTCTTT. The encoded protein is CASSYSIGSTEAFF. The chain is built from TRBV6-2 or TRBV6-3 and TRBJ1-1; D is unresolved. The V gene's germline CDR1 is MNHEY and CDR2 SVGEGT. The CDR3 totals 14 residues. Trimming took 0 bases from V and 4 from J, leaving 9 bases between them.

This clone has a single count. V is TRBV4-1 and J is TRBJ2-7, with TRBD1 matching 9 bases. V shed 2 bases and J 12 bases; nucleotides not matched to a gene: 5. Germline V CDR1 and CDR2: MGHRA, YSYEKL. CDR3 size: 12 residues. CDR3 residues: CASSQSGTGLYF. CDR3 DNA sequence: TGCGCCAGCAGCCAATCCGGGACAGGGCTGTACTTC.

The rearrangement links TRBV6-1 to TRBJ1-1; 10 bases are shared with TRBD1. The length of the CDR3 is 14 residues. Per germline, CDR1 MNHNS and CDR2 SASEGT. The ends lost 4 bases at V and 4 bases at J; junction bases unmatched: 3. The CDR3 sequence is CASSVRTGGTEAFF. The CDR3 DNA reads TGTGCCAGCAGTGTTAGGACAGGGGGCACTGAAGCTTTCTTT.

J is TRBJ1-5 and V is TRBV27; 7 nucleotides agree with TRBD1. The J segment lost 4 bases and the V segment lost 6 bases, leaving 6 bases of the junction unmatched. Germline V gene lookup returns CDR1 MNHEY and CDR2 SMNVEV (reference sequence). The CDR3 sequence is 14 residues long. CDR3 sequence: CASSETGVNQPQHF. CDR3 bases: TGTGCCAGCAGCGAAACAGGGGTTAATCAGCCCCAGCATTTT.

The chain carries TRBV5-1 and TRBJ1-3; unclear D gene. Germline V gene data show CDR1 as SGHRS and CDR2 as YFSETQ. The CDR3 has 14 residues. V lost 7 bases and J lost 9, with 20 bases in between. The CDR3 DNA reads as TGCGCCAGCCAGGCACAGCCCTCTCGAATCACCATATATTTT. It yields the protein CASQAQPSRITIYF.

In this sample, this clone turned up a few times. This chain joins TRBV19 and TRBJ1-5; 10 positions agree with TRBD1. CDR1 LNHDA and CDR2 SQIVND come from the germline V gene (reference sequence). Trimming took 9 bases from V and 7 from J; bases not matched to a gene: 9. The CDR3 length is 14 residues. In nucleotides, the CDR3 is TGTGCCAGCAGCCAACGGACAGGGGGGCAGCCCCAGCATTTT. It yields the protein CASSQRTGGQPQHF. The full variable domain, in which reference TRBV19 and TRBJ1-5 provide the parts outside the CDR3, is DGGITQSPKYLFRKEGQNVTLSCEQNLNHDAMYWYRQDPGQGLRLIYYSQIVNDFQKGDIAEGYSVSREKKESFPLTVTSAQKNPTAFYLCASSQRTGGQPQHFGDGTRLSIL.

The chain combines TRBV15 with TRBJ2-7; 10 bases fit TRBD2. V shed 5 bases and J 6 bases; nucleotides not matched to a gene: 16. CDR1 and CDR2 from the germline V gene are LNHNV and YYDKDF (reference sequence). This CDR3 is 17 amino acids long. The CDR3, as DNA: TGTGCCACCAGCCAAACCTCCTCTAGCGGGAGAGTTAGCGAGCAGTACTTC. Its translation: CATSQTSSSGRVSEQYF.

Written as DNA, the CDR3 is TGTGCCACCGGGACTCCTACCTACGAGCAGTACTTC. It encodes CATGTPTYEQYF. The chain carries TRBV27 and TRBJ2-7; a possible D gene is TRBD2 (6 bases). Trimming took off 10 bases at V and 2 bases at J, with 12 bases between the two ends. This CDR3 has 12 residues. Germline CDR1 reads MNHEY; CDR2 reads SMNVEV (reference sequence).

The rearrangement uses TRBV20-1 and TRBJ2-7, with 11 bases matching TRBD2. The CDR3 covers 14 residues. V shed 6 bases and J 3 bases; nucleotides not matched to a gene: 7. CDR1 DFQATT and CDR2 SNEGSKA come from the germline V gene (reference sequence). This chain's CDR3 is CSALQLAGVYEQYF. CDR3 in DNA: TGCAGTGCCCTTCAACTAGCGGGAGTCTACGAGCAGTACTTC.